This note documents a single T cell receptor beta chain sequence. The antigen it recognizes is unknown. Base qualities are missing; no much larger clone stands one base away. The entry originates in a study of blood T cell repertoires in COVID-19 (dated by TCRdb to 2019 to 2021). With regard to the full study: The collaborator samples originated in the United States, Italy and Spain and spanned the acute and convalescent phases of COVID-19. The dataset comprised deeply sampled blood TCRbeta repertoires from subjects exposed to, actively infected with, or recovered from COVID-19. Sample metadata almost always included a de-identified subject ID, COVID-19 status, age in years and sex. The material from the prospective study consisted of cDNA or gDNA derived from T cells, B-cell-depleted T cells, or PBMCs. Where available, HLA class I and class II types were obtained from metadata supplied by the sample provider rather than from assay-based typing. The samples were drawn from two sources: the first 160 participants of the ongoing ImmuneRACE study, and 1,200 or so subjects contributed by 6 global collaborators. The repertoires were made available in a free public database intended to serve as a resource for research on the immune response to SARS-CoV-2.

The immunoSEQ Assay, a bias-controlled multiplex PCR, was used to amplify TCRbeta CDR3 regions from genomic DNA. Under the source paper's analysis protocol: Within the assay, amplification of reference gene primers was used to estimate how many nucleated cells each sample contained. Sequence reads were collapsed and filtered to measure the absolute abundance of every unique TCRbeta CDR3 rearrangement. Productive Simpson clonality was computed per sample as the square root of Simpson's diversity index over productive rearrangements. TCRdb stores this immuneACCESS table with in-frame sequences only. Part of the clones is absent; in the studies checked, under half of the shortfall reflects unresolved V genes, and no reason is known for the rest. Clone size and V and J calls were adopted from that table, with D and trimming inferred from the DNA. The sample table records some 210,000 clones; approximately 80% of these occur just once. About 9% of the sample belongs to the ten largest clones.

Study-level results and caveats: The quantity of clinical and demographic metadata differed by source and by participant and was supplied without curation.

Enrolling through a virtual design, the prospective study's participants ranged in age from roughly 18 to 90 years and lived across some 22 United States geographic areas. Cohort assignment in the prospective study relied on participant-reported clinical history from a screening survey and a study questionnaire. Recovered participants in ImmuneRACE Cohort 3 were defined by two consecutive negative NP/OP PCR tests, clearance by a healthcare professional, or resolution of symptoms. In the prospective study, mobile phlebotomists collected whole blood, serum and a nasopharyngeal or oropharyngeal swab from each participant. Additional blood draws and questionnaires over a 2-month period could optionally be provided by prospective study participants. Before DNA extraction, prospective study blood samples were shipped either frozen or at room temperature. Sequenced input: PBMCs or T cells enriched from blood (not recorded which). This sequence was found in a middle-aged man who had recovered from COVID-19.

CDR3 loop: CSAFQGYGYTF. The nucleotides are TGCAGTGCTTTTCAGGGCTATGGCTACACCTTC. Rearrangement joined TRBV20-1 to TRBJ1-2; TRBD1 is a weak D gene call, 5 bases matching. V is reduced by 5 bases and J by 4 bases, leaving a spacing of 8 bases between them. The CDR3 starts with the cysteine, ends with the phenylalanine, and has 11 residues. The only DNA kept is the CDR3, 33 bases in frame from the first base. The germline V gene encodes CDR1 DFQATT and CDR2 SNEGSKA (reference sequence).